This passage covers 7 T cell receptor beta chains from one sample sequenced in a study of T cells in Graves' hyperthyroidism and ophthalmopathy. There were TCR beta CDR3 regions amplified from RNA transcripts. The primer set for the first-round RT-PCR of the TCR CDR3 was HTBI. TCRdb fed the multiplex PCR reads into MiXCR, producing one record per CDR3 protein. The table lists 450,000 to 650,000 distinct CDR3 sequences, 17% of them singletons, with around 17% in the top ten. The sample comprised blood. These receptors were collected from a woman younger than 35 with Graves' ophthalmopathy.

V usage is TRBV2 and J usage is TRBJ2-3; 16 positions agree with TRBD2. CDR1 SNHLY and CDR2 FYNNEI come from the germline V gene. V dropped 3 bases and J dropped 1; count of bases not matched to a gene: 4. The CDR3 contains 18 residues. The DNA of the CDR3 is TGTGCCAGCAGTGAGGCCGGGACTAGCGGGGGGGGCACAGATACGCAGTATTTT. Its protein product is CASSEAGTSGGGTDTQYF.

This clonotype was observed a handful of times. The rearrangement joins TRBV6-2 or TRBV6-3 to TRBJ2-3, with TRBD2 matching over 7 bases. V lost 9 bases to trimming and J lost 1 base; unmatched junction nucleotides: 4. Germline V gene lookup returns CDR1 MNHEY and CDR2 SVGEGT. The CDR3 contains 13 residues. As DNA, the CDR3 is TGTGCCAGTACCCGGGAGGGCACAGATACGCAGTATTTT. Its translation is CASTREGTDTQYF.

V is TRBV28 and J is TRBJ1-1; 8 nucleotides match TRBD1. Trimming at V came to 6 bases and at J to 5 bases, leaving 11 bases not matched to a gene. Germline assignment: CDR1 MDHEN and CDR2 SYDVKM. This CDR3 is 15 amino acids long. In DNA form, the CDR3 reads TGTGCCAGCAGCCCCTCCGACAGGGGTTGGACTGAAGCTTTCTTT. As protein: CASSPSDRGWTEAFF. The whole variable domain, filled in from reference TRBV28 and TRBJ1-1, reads DVKVTQSSRYLVKRTGEKVFLECVQDMDHENMFWYRQDPGLGLRLIYFSYDVKMKEKGDIPEGYSVSREKKERFSLILESASTNQTSMYLCASSPSDRGWTEAFFGQGTRLTVV.

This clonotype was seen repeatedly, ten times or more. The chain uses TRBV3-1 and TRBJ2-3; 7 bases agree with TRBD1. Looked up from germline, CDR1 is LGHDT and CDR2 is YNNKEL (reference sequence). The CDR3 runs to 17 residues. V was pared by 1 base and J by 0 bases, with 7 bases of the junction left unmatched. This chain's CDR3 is CASSQATGASSTDTQYF. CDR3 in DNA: TGTGCCAGCAGCCAAGCTACAGGGGCCTCTAGCACAGATACGCAGTATTTT.

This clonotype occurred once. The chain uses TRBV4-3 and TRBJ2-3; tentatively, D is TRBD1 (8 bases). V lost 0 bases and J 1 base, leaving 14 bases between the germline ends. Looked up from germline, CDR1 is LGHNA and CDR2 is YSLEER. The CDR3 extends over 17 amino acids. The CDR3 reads CASSQEGGGQGTDTQYF. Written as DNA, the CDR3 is TGCGCCAGCAGCCAAGAGGGGGGGGGACAGGGCACAGATACGCAGTATTTT.

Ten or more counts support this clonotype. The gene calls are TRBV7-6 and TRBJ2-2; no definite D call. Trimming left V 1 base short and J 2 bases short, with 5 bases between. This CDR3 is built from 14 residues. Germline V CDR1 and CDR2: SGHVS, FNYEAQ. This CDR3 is CASSLDFNTGELFF. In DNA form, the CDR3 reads TGTGCCAGCAGCTTAGACTTTAACACCGGGGAGCTGTTTTTT.

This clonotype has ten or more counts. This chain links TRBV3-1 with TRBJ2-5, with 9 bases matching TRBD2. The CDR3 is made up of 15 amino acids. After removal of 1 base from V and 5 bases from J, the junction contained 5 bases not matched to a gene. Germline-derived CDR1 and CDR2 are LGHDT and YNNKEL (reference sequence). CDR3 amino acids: CASSQGGGARETQYF. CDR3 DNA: TGTGCCAGCAGCCAAGGCGGGGGGGCTCGGGAGACCCAGTACTTC.